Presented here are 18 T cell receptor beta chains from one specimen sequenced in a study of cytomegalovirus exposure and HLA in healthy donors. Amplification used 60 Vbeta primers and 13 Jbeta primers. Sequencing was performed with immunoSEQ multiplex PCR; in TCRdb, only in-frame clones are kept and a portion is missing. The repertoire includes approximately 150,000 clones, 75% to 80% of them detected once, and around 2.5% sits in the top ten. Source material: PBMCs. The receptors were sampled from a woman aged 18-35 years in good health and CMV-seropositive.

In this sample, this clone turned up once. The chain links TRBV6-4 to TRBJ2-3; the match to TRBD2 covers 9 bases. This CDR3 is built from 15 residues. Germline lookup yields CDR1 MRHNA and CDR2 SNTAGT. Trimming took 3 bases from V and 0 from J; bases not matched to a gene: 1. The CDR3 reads CASSEAGGSTDTQYF. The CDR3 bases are TGTGCCAGCAGTGAAGCGGGGGGAAGCACAGATACGCAGTATTTT.

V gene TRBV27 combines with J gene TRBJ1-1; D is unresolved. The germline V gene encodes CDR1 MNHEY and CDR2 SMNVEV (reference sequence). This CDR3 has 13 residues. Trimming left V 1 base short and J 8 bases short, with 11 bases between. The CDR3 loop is CASSLFRLGEAFF. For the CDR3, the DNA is TGTGCCAGCAGTTTATTCAGACTTGGAGAAGCTTTCTTT.

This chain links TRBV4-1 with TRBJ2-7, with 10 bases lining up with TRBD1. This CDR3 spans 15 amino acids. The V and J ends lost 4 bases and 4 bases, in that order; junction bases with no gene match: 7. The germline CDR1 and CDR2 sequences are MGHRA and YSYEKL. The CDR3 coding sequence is TGCGCCAGCAGCCGCCCGGGACAGGGGATTTACGAGCAGTACTTC. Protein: CASSRPGQGIYEQYF.

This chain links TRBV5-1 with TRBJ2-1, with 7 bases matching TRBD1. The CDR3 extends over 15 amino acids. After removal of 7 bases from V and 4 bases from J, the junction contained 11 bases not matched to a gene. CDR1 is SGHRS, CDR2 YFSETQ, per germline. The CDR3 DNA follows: TGCGCCAGCGATGCAGGGGGTTCTCCTTACAATGAGCAGTTCTTC. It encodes CASDAGGSPYNEQFF.

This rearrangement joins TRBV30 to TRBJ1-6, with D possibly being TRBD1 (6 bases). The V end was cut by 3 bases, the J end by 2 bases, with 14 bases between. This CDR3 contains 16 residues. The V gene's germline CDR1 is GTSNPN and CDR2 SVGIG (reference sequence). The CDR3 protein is CAWRVGQLAYNSPLHF. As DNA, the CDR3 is TGTGCCTGGAGGGTGGGACAATTGGCCTATAATTCACCCCTCCACTTT.

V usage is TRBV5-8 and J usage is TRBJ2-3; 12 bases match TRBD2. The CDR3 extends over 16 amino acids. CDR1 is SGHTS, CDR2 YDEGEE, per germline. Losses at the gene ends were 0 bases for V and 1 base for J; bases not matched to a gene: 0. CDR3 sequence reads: CASSLGLAGGTDTQYF. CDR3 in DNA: TGTGCCAGCAGCTTGGGACTAGCGGGGGGCACAGATACGCAGTATTTT. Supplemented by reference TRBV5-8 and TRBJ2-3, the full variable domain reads EAGVTQSPTHLIKTRGQQATLRCSPISGHTSVYWYQQALGLGLQFLLWYDEGEERNRGNFPPRFSGRQFPNYSSELNVNALELEDSALYLCASSLGLAGGTDTQYFGPGTRLTVL.

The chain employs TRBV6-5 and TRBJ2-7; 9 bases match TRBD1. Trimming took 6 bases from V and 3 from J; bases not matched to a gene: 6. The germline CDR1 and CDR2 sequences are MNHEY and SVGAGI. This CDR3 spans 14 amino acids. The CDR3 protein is CASRGGTGSYEQYF. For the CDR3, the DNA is TGTGCCAGCAGGGGGGGGACAGGGAGCTACGAGCAGTACTTC.

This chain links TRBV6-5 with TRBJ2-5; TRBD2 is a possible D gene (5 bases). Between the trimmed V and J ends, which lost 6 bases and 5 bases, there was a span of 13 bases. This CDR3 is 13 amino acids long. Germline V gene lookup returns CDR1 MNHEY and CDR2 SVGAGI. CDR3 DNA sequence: TGTGCCAGCAGCCGGGGATTTGGGGAGACCCAGTACTTC. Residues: CASSRGFGETQYF.

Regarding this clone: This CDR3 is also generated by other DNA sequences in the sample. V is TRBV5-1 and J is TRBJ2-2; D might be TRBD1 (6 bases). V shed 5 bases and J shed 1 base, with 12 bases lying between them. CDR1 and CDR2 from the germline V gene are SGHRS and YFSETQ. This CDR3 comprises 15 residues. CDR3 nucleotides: TGCGCCAGCAGATCGTGGACAGAGAACACCGGGGAGCTGTTTTTT. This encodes CASRSWTENTGELFF.

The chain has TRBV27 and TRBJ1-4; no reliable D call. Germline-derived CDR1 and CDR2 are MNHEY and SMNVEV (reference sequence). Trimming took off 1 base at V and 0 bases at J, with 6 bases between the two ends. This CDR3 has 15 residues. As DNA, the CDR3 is TGTGCCAGCAGTTTATTTCTCTCAACTAATGAAAAACTGTTTTTT. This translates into CASSLFLSTNEKLFF.

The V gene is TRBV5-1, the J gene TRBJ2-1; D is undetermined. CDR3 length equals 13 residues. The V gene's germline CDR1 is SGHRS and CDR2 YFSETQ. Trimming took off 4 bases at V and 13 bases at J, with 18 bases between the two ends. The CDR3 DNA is TGCGCCAGCAGCATTGACGGTTGGGCAGTCCAGTTCTTC. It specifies CASSIDGWAVQFF.

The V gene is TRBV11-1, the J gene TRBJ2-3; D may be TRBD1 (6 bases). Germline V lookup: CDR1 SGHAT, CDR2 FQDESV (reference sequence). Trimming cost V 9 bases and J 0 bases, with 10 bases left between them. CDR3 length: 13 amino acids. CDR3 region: CASRTASTDTQYF. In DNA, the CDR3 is TGTGCCAGTCGGACAGCTAGCACAGATACGCAGTATTTT. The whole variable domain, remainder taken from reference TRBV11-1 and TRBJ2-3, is EAEVAQSPRYKITEKSQAVAFWCDPISGHATLYWYRQILGQGPELLVQFQDESVVDDSQLPKDRFSAERLKGVDSTLKIQPAELGDSAMYLCASRTASTDTQYFGPGTRLTVL.

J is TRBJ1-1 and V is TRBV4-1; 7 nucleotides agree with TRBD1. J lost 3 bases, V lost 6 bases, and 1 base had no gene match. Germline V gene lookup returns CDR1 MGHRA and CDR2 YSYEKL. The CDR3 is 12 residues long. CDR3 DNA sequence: TGCGCCAGCAGGGACAGGTACACTGAAGCTTTCTTT. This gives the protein CASRDRYTEAFF.

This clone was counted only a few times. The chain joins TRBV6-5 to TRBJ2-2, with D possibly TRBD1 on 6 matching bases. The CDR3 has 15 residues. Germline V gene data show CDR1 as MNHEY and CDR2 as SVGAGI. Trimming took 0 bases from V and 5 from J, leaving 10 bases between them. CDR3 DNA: TGTGCCAGCAGTTACTCCAGGACAGTTACCGGGGAGCTGTTTTTT. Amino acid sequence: CASSYSRTVTGELFF.

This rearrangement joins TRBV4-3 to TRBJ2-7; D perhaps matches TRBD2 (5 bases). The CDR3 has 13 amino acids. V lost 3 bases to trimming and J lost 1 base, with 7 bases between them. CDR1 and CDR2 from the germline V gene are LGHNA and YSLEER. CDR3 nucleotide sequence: TGCGCCAGCAGCCACAGGACTTCCTACGAGCAGTACTTC. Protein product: CASSHRTSYEQYF.

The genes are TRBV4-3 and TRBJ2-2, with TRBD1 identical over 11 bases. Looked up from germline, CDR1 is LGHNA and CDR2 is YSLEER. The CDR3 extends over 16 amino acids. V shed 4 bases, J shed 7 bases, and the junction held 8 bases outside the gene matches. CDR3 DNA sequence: TGCGCCAGCAGCCCGGGACAGGGGGTCAATGGCGGGGAGCTGTTTTTT. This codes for CASSPGQGVNGGELFF.

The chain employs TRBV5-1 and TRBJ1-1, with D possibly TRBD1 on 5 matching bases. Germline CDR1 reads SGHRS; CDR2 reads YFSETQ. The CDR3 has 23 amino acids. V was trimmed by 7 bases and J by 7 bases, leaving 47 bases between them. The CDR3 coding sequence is TGCGCCAGCGCCCCGGCGGGCGGAGCATTTCCTTTCTACCGAGATCTGACGGGGGGTGAAGCTTTCTTT. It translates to CASAPAGGAFPFYRDLTGGEAFF.

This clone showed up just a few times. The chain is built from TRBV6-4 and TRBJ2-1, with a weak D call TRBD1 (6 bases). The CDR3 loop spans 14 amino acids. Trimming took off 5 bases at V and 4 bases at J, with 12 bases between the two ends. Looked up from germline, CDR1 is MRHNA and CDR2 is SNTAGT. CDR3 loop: CASSQKGTYNEQFF. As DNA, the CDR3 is TGTGCCAGCAGTCAGAAGGGGACATACAATGAGCAGTTCTTC.